The rows below give T cell receptor beta chains drawn from one sample of a study of T cells in localized non-small cell lung cancer. Only in-frame clones appear in the TCRdb table, and some are missing; sequencing was by immunoSEQ multiplex PCR. The repertoire holds around 140,000 clones, roughly 90% seen once, with approximately 1.5% in the top ten. The sample consisted of peripheral blood, taken before any cancer treatment. These receptors all come from an older female donor with stage I lung adenocarcinoma. CDR3s include the opening cysteine and the closing phenylalanine or tryptophan. The order of the fields is V gene, D gene, J gene, clone size, CDR3 protein, CDR3 DNA. A D gene is named only where the DNA matches it firmly. Clone size is given for some rows only: seen once, a few or many times, or a class if the clone is expanded.

v_gene: TRBV19; d_gene: .; j_gene: TRBJ1-2; abundance: .; CDR3aa: CASSITRGDGYTF; CDR3nt: TGTGCCAGTAGTATCACCAGGGGTGATGGCTACACCTTC
v_gene: TRBV21-1; d_gene: .; j_gene: TRBJ2-1; abundance: .; CDR3aa: CASSIDEPEENEQFF; CDR3nt: TGTGCCAGCAGCATCGACGAACCGGAGGAGAATGAGCAGTTCTTC
v_gene: TRBV7-2; d_gene: .; j_gene: TRBJ1-3; abundance: .; CDR3aa: CASSVFPSGNTIYF; CDR3nt: TGTGCCAGCAGCGTCTTCCCCTCTGGAAACACCATATATTTT
v_gene: TRBV5-4; d_gene: .; j_gene: TRBJ2-1; abundance: .; CDR3aa: CASSLIRASAAREQFF; CDR3nt: TGTGCCAGCAGCCTGATCAGGGCTAGCGCCGCTCGTGAGCAGTTCTTC
v_gene: TRBV4-1; d_gene: .; j_gene: TRBJ2-2; abundance: .; CDR3aa: CASSQAGLQTGELFF; CDR3nt: TGCGCCAGCAGCCAGGCGGGACTCCAAACCGGGGAGCTGTTTTTT
v_gene: TRBV28; d_gene: TRBD1; j_gene: TRBJ2-7; abundance: .; CDR3aa: CASSDNRGPTYEQYF; CDR3nt: TGTGCCAGCAGTGACAACAGGGGACCGACCTACGAGCAGTACTTC
v_gene: TRBV6-5; d_gene: .; j_gene: TRBJ1-3; abundance: .; CDR3aa: CASSLGGSIGNTIYF; CDR3nt: TGTGCCAGCAGTTTGGGGGGCTCAATTGGAAACACCATATATTTT
v_gene: TRBV28; d_gene: TRBD2; j_gene: TRBJ2-7; abundance: .; CDR3aa: CASSLSFGTSGSSYEQYF; CDR3nt: TGTGCCAGCAGTTTATCCTTTGGGACTAGCGGTAGCTCCTACGAGCAGTACTTC
v_gene: TRBV19; d_gene: .; j_gene: TRBJ2-3; abundance: .; CDR3aa: CASLGRVSDTQYF; CDR3nt: TGTGCCAGTCTCGGCAGGGTGTCAGATACGCAGTATTTT
v_gene: TRBV7-8; d_gene: .; j_gene: TRBJ1-5; abundance: .; CDR3aa: CASSFGAYNQPQHF; CDR3nt: TGTGCCAGCAGCTTCGGGGCGTACAATCAGCCCCAGCATTTT
v_gene: TRBV28; d_gene: .; j_gene: TRBJ1-3; abundance: .; CDR3aa: CASSLKLTSGNTIYF; CDR3nt: TGTGCCAGCAGTTTAAAGCTCACCTCTGGAAACACCATATATTTT
v_gene: TRBV4-1; d_gene: .; j_gene: TRBJ1-1; abundance: .; CDR3aa: CASSQVQGTTEAFF; CDR3nt: TGCGCCAGCAGCCAAGTACAGGGTACCACTGAAGCTTTCTTT
v_gene: TRBV5-1; d_gene: TRBD2; j_gene: TRBJ2-1; abundance: .; CDR3aa: CASSLTTGGDEQFF; CDR3nt: TGCGCCAGCAGCTTGACCACGGGAGGGGATGAGCAGTTCTTC
v_gene: TRBV6-5; d_gene: .; j_gene: TRBJ1-1; abundance: .; CDR3aa: CASSYTENTEAFF; CDR3nt: TGTGCCAGCAGTTACACCGAGAACACTGAAGCTTTCTTT
v_gene: TRBV7-9; d_gene: .; j_gene: TRBJ1-1; abundance: .; CDR3aa: CASSTPRPGPTEAFF; CDR3nt: TGTGCCAGCAGCACCCCCCGACCGGGGCCCACTGAAGCTTTCTTT
v_gene: TRBV7-6; d_gene: .; j_gene: TRBJ2-7; abundance: .; CDR3aa: CASSLRGGRENEQYF; CDR3nt: TGTGCCAGCAGCCTACGTGGGGGCAGGGAAAACGAGCAGTACTTC
v_gene: TRBV19; d_gene: .; j_gene: TRBJ1-5; abundance: few; CDR3aa: CASSEQPNQPQHF; CDR3nt: TGTGCCAGTAGTGAACAGCCAAATCAGCCCCAGCATTTT
v_gene: TRBV5-1; d_gene: TRBD1; j_gene: TRBJ1-1; abundance: .; CDR3aa: CASREGALSTEAFF; CDR3nt: TGCGCCAGCAGGGAGGGGGCGCTTTCCACTGAAGCTTTCTTT
v_gene: TRBV6-1; d_gene: .; j_gene: TRBJ2-2; abundance: .; CDR3aa: CASRGPTGRELFF; CDR3nt: TGTGCCAGCAGGGGACCGACAGGAAGGGAGCTGTTTTTT
v_gene: TRBV30; d_gene: .; j_gene: TRBJ2-2; abundance: .; CDR3aa: CAWSANRETGELFF; CDR3nt: TGTGCCTGGAGTGCAAACAGGGAAACCGGGGAGCTGTTTTTT
v_gene: TRBV5-1; d_gene: .; j_gene: TRBJ2-1; abundance: .; CDR3aa: CASSLAAAEDEQFF; CDR3nt: TGCGCCAGCAGCTTGGCAGCTGCTGAGGATGAGCAGTTCTTC
v_gene: TRBV28; d_gene: .; j_gene: TRBJ2-6; abundance: .; CDR3aa: CASRAGQQANVLTF; CDR3nt: TGTGCCAGCAGAGCGGGACAGCAGGCCAACGTCCTGACTTTC
v_gene: TRBV2; d_gene: .; j_gene: TRBJ2-7; abundance: .; CDR3aa: CASSGQGYEQYF; CDR3nt: TGTGCCAGCAGTGGGCAGGGCTACGAGCAGTACTTC
v_gene: TRBV7-2; d_gene: .; j_gene: TRBJ2-3; abundance: .; CDR3aa: CASSPGLRTDTQYF; CDR3nt: TGTGCCAGCAGCCCCGGACTGCGCACAGATACGCAGTATTTT
v_gene: TRBV29-1; d_gene: TRBD2; j_gene: TRBJ2-7; abundance: .; CDR3aa: CSVGTSGPYEQYF; CDR3nt: TGCAGCGTCGGGACTAGCGGGCCCTACGAGCAGTACTTC
v_gene: TRBV5-1; d_gene: TRBD2; j_gene: TRBJ2-7; abundance: once; CDR3aa: CASSLVSGGAHEQYF; CDR3nt: TGCGCCAGCAGCTTGGTGTCGGGAGGGGCCCACGAGCAGTACTTC
v_gene: TRBV5-4; d_gene: .; j_gene: TRBJ2-2; abundance: .; CDR3aa: CASSSGTGELFF; CDR3nt: TGTGCCAGCAGCTCGGGTACCGGGGAGCTGTTTTTT
v_gene: TRBV5-1; d_gene: .; j_gene: TRBJ2-3; abundance: once; CDR3aa: CASSDQLVSFTDTQYF; CDR3nt: TGCGCCAGCAGCGACCAACTAGTGTCGTTCACAGATACGCAGTATTTT
v_gene: TRBV6-4; d_gene: .; j_gene: TRBJ2-5; abundance: .; CDR3aa: CASSELRGETQYF; CDR3nt: TGTGCCAGCAGTGAACTCCGAGGGGAGACCCAGTACTTC
v_gene: TRBV20-1; d_gene: .; j_gene: TRBJ1-1; abundance: few; CDR3aa: CSASLNLQAFF; CDR3nt: TGCAGTGCTAGTCTCAACTTACAAGCTTTCTTT
v_gene: TRBV18; d_gene: TRBD2; j_gene: TRBJ2-1; abundance: .; CDR3aa: CASSPSSGTSGIFSNNEQFF; CDR3nt: TGTGCCAGCTCACCTAGTAGTGGGACTAGCGGGATCTTTTCCAACAATGAGCAGTTCTTC
v_gene: TRBV29-1; d_gene: .; j_gene: TRBJ2-7; abundance: .; CDR3aa: CSVVGDSSYEQYF; CDR3nt: TGCAGCGTTGTGGGGGACTCCTCCTACGAGCAGTACTTC
v_gene: TRBV6-6; d_gene: .; j_gene: TRBJ1-2; abundance: .; CDR3aa: CASSYESQGSAFGYTF; CDR3nt: TGTGCCAGCAGTTATGAGTCTCAGGGGTCGGCTTTCGGCTACACCTTC
v_gene: TRBV27; d_gene: .; j_gene: TRBJ1-5; abundance: .; CDR3aa: CASSAGRAGQPQHF; CDR3nt: TGTGCCAGCTCAGCGGGCAGGGCGGGTCAGCCCCAGCATTTT
v_gene: TRBV13; d_gene: TRBD1; j_gene: TRBJ2-7; abundance: .; CDR3aa: CASSLAGTGVYEQYF; CDR3nt: TGTGCCAGCAGCTTAGCAGGGACAGGGGTCTACGAGCAGTACTTC
v_gene: TRBV9; d_gene: .; j_gene: TRBJ2-7; abundance: .; CDR3aa: CASSVGSSYEQYF; CDR3nt: TGTGCCAGCAGCGTAGGGTCCTCCTACGAGCAGTACTTC
v_gene: TRBV19; d_gene: .; j_gene: TRBJ1-4; abundance: .; CDR3aa: CASSIGAEWQDEKLFF; CDR3nt: TGTGCCAGTAGTATCGGGGCGGAGTGGCAGGATGAAAAACTGTTTTTT
v_gene: TRBV7-2; d_gene: .; j_gene: TRBJ2-4; abundance: .; CDR3aa: CASSARELENIQYF; CDR3nt: TGTGCCAGCAGCGCACGGGAGCTGGAAAACATTCAGTACTTC
v_gene: TRBV29-1; d_gene: TRBD1; j_gene: TRBJ1-1; abundance: once; CDR3aa: CSVLLSGQGNTEAFF; CDR3nt: TGCAGCGTTCTCCTTTCGGGACAGGGGAACACTGAAGCTTTCTTT
v_gene: TRBV5-4; d_gene: TRBD2; j_gene: TRBJ2-1; abundance: .; CDR3aa: CASSLASGSANEQFF; CDR3nt: TGTGCCAGCAGCTTGGCTAGCGGGAGCGCGAATGAGCAGTTCTTC
v_gene: TRBV6-5; d_gene: .; j_gene: TRBJ1-2; abundance: .; CDR3aa: CARLSRGEYGYTF; CDR3nt: TGTGCCAGGCTATCCCGGGGAGAGTATGGCTACACCTTC
v_gene: TRBV12-5; d_gene: .; j_gene: TRBJ2-3; abundance: .; CDR3aa: CASGLGGGSDTQYF; CDR3nt: TGTGCTAGTGGTTTGGGGGGAGGATCGGATACGCAGTATTTT
v_gene: TRBV6-1; d_gene: TRBD1; j_gene: TRBJ1-1; abundance: few; CDR3aa: CASGQGGNTEAFF; CDR3nt: TGTGCCAGTGGACAGGGCGGGAACACTGAAGCTTTCTTT